Each of the 21 T cell receptor beta chains below was sequenced from the same sample in a study of blood T cell repertoires in COVID-19. Clones were sequenced by immunoSEQ multiplex PCR, and TCRdb holds only the in-frame ones, with some missing. The sample contains some 100,000 clones, approximately 80% of which appear only once. Sequencing used peripheral blood. These receptors all stem from a woman aged 70-85 years with active or convalescent COVID-19.

V and J are TRBV11-1 and TRBJ1-2; D is unresolved. CDR3 length equals 11 residues. Trimming pared 4 bases from V and 2 bases from J, leaving 2 bases between. Germline V gene data show CDR1 as SGHAT and CDR2 as FQDESV (reference sequence). The CDR3 region is CASSSNYGYTF. The CDR3 DNA reads as TGTGCCAGCAGCTCAAACTATGGCTACACCTTC. The full variable domain, rest sourced from reference TRBV11-1 and TRBJ1-2, is EAEVAQSPRYKITEKSQAVAFWCDPISGHATLYWYRQILGQGPELLVQFQDESVVDDSQLPKDRFSAERLKGVDSTLKIQPAELGDSAMYLCASSSNYGYTFGSGTRLTVV.

The chain recombines TRBV6-1 with TRBJ1-4; D gene unclear. Germline V gives CDR1 MNHNS, CDR2 SASEGT. CDR3 length: 14 residues. The germline V and J ends were trimmed by 1 base and 8 bases, with 11 bases remaining between them. The CDR3 sequence is CASSEVLREEKLFF. As DNA, the CDR3 is TGTGCCAGCAGTGAAGTGCTAAGGGAGGAAAAACTGTTTTTT.

The chain combines TRBV6-2 or TRBV6-3 with TRBJ2-4, with 8 bases identical to TRBD2. The CDR3 has 14 residues. Germline V lookup: CDR1 MNHEY, CDR2 SVGEGT. The V gene end was trimmed by 4 bases and the J gene end by 4 bases; junction bases not matched to a gene: 3. CDR3 residues: CASSFVAGKNIQYF. CDR3 nucleotides: TGTGCCAGCAGTTTTGTAGCGGGAAAAAACATTCAGTACTTC.

This sequence joins TRBV6-5 and TRBJ1-2; 7 nucleotides align to TRBD1. This CDR3 has 12 residues. The trim removed 6 bases at V and 8 bases at J, leaving 6 bases unmatched. Looked up from germline, CDR1 is MNHEY and CDR2 is SVGAGI. The CDR3 coding sequence is TGTGCCAGCAGCCTTTCAGGGGGAGGCTACACCTTC. It translates to CASSLSGGGYTF.

This clone was detected only a few times. This chain links TRBV4-1 with TRBJ2-3; D gene ambiguous. Trimming took 0 bases from V and 4 from J, leaving 2 bases between them. The V gene's germline CDR1 is MGHRA and CDR2 YSYEKL. There are 12 residues in the CDR3. The CDR3 coding sequence is TGCGCCAGCAGCCAAGACTCAGATACGCAGTATTTT. It translates to CASSQDSDTQYF.

The chain is built from TRBV6-1 and TRBJ1-4, with TRBD1 as a possible D gene (5 bases). The CDR3 is 15 amino acids. Germline V gene data show CDR1 as MNHNS and CDR2 as SASEGT. V lost 1 base and J 3 bases, leaving 9 bases between the germline ends. In DNA form, the CDR3 reads TGTGCCAGCAGTGAAGTTAAAGGGGCTAATGAAAAACTGTTTTTT. Translated, it gives CASSEVKGANEKLFF.

The genes are TRBV28 and TRBJ1-5, with D perhaps matching TRBD1 (6 bases). This CDR3 is 15 amino acids long. Germline V gene lookup returns CDR1 MDHEN and CDR2 SYDVKM. Trimming left V 5 bases short and J 0 bases short, with 11 bases between. The CDR3 is CASSKGGLSNQPQHF. CDR3 nucleotide sequence: TGTGCCAGCAGTAAGGGGGGGCTTAGCAATCAGCCCCAGCATTTT.

The V call is TRBV5-6, the J call TRBJ1-5; 9 positions agree with TRBD1. J was trimmed by 7 bases and V by 7 bases; bases with no gene match: 9. The CDR3 is 14 amino acids. The germline V gene encodes CDR1 SGHDT and CDR2 YYEEEE. The CDR3 spells CASGRQGVGQPQHF. The DNA of the CDR3 is TGTGCCAGCGGCCGACAGGGGGTTGGACAGCCCCAGCATTTT. The full variable domain, completed using reference TRBV5-6 and TRBJ1-5, is DAGVTQSPTHLIKTRGQQVTLRCSPKSGHDTVSWYQQALGQGPQFIFQYYEEEERQRGNFPDRFSGHQFPNYSSELNVNALLLGDSALYLCASGRQGVGQPQHFGDGTRLSIL.

The rearrangement uses TRBV24-1 and TRBJ2-2; D possibly corresponds to TRBD1 (5 bases). The CDR3 extends over 16 amino acids. Germline CDR1 and CDR2: KGHDR and SFDVKD. V was cut by 4 bases and J by 1 base, with 12 bases left in between. CDR3 DNA sequence: TGTGCCACCAGTGACTCAGGGAAATTGAACACCGGGGAGCTGTTTTTT. Protein sequence: CATSDSGKLNTGELFF.

The chain has TRBV5-4 and TRBJ1-6; possibly TRBD1 for D (6 bases). Germline-derived CDR1 and CDR2 are SGHNT and YYREEE (reference sequence). V was cut by 2 bases and J by 8 bases, with 14 bases left in between. CDR3 length: 15 amino acids. CDR3 DNA: TGTGCCAGCAGCTTCTCTGGGGGCTTTGATTCACCCCTCCACTTT. Protein: CASSFSGGFDSPLHF.

CDR3 residues: CASSQKQGGYGYTF. The CDR3 DNA reads as TGTGCCAGCAGCCAGAAACAGGGGGGCTATGGCTACACCTTC. J is TRBJ1-2 and V is TRBV3-1 (or the pseudogene TRBV3-2); 8 bases are a match to TRBD1. J lost 4 bases, V lost 3 bases, and 4 bases had no gene match. This CDR3 is 14 amino acids long. Germline values: CDR1 LGHDT, CDR2 YNNKEL (reference sequence).

V is TRBV6-5 and J is TRBJ2-7; possibly TRBD2 for D (6 bases). The CDR3 length is 11 residues. Germline V gene sequence: CDR1 MNHEY, CDR2 SVGAGI. Trimming took off 8 bases at V and 2 bases at J, with 7 bases between the two ends. This CDR3 reads CASGGTYEQYF. The CDR3 DNA reads as TGTGCCAGCGGGGGGACCTACGAGCAGTACTTC.

The rearrangement joins TRBV5-1 to TRBJ1-1, with 8 bases fitting TRBD1. This CDR3 is 14 amino acids long. J was trimmed by 5 bases and V by 5 bases; bases with no gene match: 8. From germline, CDR1 is SGHRS and CDR2 YFSETQ. This CDR3 is CASSLQGVGTEAFF. DNA for the CDR3: TGCGCCAGCAGTTTACAGGGGGTTGGGACTGAAGCTTTCTTT.

CDR3 nucleotide sequence: TGTGCCAGCAGACTCCCGGGACAGGTTTACTACGAGCAGTACTTC. Protein sequence: CASRLPGQVYYEQYF. The rearrangement uses TRBV5-8 and TRBJ2-7; 8 nucleotides match TRBD1. The CDR3 runs 15 residues. With 5 bases clipped from V and 3 bases from J, the junction kept 10 bases outside the gene matches. Germline V gene data show CDR1 as SGHTS and CDR2 as YDEGEE. Together with reference TRBV5-8 and TRBJ2-7, the CDR3 gives the full variable domain: EAGVTQSPTHLIKTRGQQATLRCSPISGHTSVYWYQQALGLGLQFLLWYDEGEERNRGNFPPRFSGRQFPNYSSELNVNALELEDSALYLCASRLPGQVYYEQYFGPGTRLTVT.

The rearrangement links TRBV5-4 to TRBJ2-5, with a possible D match to TRBD2 (5 bases). Germline assignment: CDR1 SGHNT and CDR2 YYREEE (reference sequence). V lost 3 bases and J lost 2, with 14 bases in between. This CDR3 contains 15 residues. The CDR3 nucleotides read TGTGCCAGCAGCTCCGGGTTAGCGTGGCAAGAGACCCAGTACTTC. Translated, it gives CASSSGLAWQETQYF.

This clone was detected a few times. The genes are TRBV18 and TRBJ2-7; D possibly corresponds to TRBD2 (5 bases). CDR1 is KGHSH and CDR2 is LQKENI in the germline V gene. V lost 2 bases and J lost 6, with 14 bases in between. The CDR3 has 14 amino acids. CDR3 DNA: TGTGCCAGCTCACCAGAACGGACCGGAGGCGAGCAGTACTTC. As protein: CASSPERTGGEQYF. The full variable domain, with the rest looked up from reference TRBV18 and TRBJ2-7, is NAGVMQNPRHLVRRRGQEARLRCSPMKGHSHVYWYRQLPEEGLKFMVYLQKENIIDESGMPKERFSAEFPKEGPSILRIQQVVRGDSAAYFCASSPERTGGEQYFGPGTRLTVT.

This sequence joins TRBV9 and TRBJ1-1, with 7 positions matching TRBD1. This CDR3 spans 14 amino acids. V was pared by 0 bases and J by 1 base, with 0 bases of the junction left unmatched. Per the germline V gene, CDR1 is SGDLS and CDR2 is YYNGEE. Here the CDR3 DNA reads TGTGCCAGCAGCGTAGACAGGGGGAACACTGAAGCTTTCTTT. Translating gives CASSVDRGNTEAFF.

This clone was counted at least ten times. The rearrangement uses TRBV4-1 and TRBJ1-1; perhaps TRBD1 as D (6 bases). V lost 5 bases and J 0 bases, leaving 10 bases between the germline ends. Germline V lookup: CDR1 MGHRA, CDR2 YSYEKL. The CDR3 is 14 amino acids. CDR3 region: CASSWTDMNTEAFF. DNA of the CDR3: TGCGCCAGCAGCTGGACAGACATGAACACTGAAGCTTTCTTT.

This sequence joins TRBV5-6 and TRBJ2-1; unclear D gene. In germline, CDR1 is SGHDT, CDR2 YYEEEE. V dropped 0 bases and J dropped 6 bases, with 7 bases sitting between them. CDR3 length: 13 residues. CDR3 DNA: TGTGCCAGCAGCTTGGGCAGGTTCAATGAGCAGTTCTTC. Translating gives CASSLGRFNEQFF.

This chain joins TRBV6-5 and TRBJ2-5; tentative D call: TRBD1 (6 bases). Per the germline V gene, CDR1 is MNHEY and CDR2 is SVGAGI. V dropped 4 bases and J dropped 5 bases, with 14 bases sitting between them. The CDR3 totals 14 residues. The CDR3 loop is CASSLTRGSETQYF. The CDR3 region has the DNA TGTGCCAGCAGTTTGACCAGGGGATCCGAGACCCAGTACTTC.

The chain combines TRBV5-1 with TRBJ2-3, with D perhaps matching TRBD1 (5 bases). This CDR3 contains 15 residues. Germline CDR1 SGHRS, CDR2 YFSETQ. V was cut by 4 bases and J by 0 bases, with 12 bases left in between. CDR3 sequence reads: CASSVRGPSTDTQYF. CDR3 DNA sequence: TGCGCCAGCAGCGTAAGGGGCCCGAGCACAGATACGCAGTATTTT.